A single sample is the source of the 23 T cell receptor beta chains below, sequenced in a study of blood T cell repertoires in COVID-19. Using immunoSEQ multiplex PCR, the repertoire was profiled, and TCRdb retains in-frame clones only, with some absent. This table has 150,000 to 200,000 clones, about 90% appearing once. What was sequenced was peripheral blood. Receptors originate from a man aged 25 to 40 with COVID-19, enrolled during active disease.

The chain links TRBV24-1 to TRBJ2-1; 7 positions agree with TRBD1. The germline V gene encodes CDR1 KGHDR and CDR2 SFDVKD. The junction had 3 bases not matched to a gene; V was cut back by 3 bases and J by 5 bases. The CDR3 consists of 14 residues. The chain's CDR3 is CATSDPGTDNEQFF. In nucleotides, the CDR3 is TGTGCCACCAGTGATCCCGGGACAGACAATGAGCAGTTCTTC.

The chain links TRBV5-1 to TRBJ2-7; 7 bases are a match to TRBD1. V was clipped by 4 bases and J by 2 bases; unmatched bases: 6. Germline V lookup: CDR1 SGHRS, CDR2 YFSETQ. The CDR3 runs 14 residues. The CDR3: CASSPPDRTYEQYF. The CDR3 DNA follows: TGCGCCAGCAGCCCACCGGACAGGACCTACGAGCAGTACTTC.

V is TRBV25-1 and J is TRBJ2-1; D is ambiguous. V lost 10 bases and J 0 bases, leaving 16 bases between the germline ends. Germline CDR1 reads MGHDK; CDR2 reads SYGVNS. The CDR3 spans 15 residues. CDR3 amino acids: CATHGIGSSYNEQFF. The CDR3 nucleotides read TGTGCCACCCATGGTATCGGGTCCTCCTACAATGAGCAGTTCTTC. Complete variable domain (other parts from reference TRBV25-1 and TRBJ2-1): EADIYQTPRYLVIGTGKKITLECSQTMGHDKMYWYQQDPGMELHLIHYSYGVNSTEKGDLSSESTVSRIRTEHFPLTLESARPSHTSQYLCATHGIGSSYNEQFFGPGTRLTVL.

Written as DNA, the CDR3 is TGTGCCAGCAGCTTAGCTGGGCCCCTCGCCCCACACAATGAGCAGTTCTTC. Protein: CASSLAGPLAPHNEQFF. The chain is built from TRBV7-2 and TRBJ2-1, with unresolved D. Per germline, CDR1 SGHTA and CDR2 FQGNSA. The CDR3 sequence is 17 residues long. V was clipped by 0 bases and J by 5 bases, with 17 bases between them.

The chain's CDR3 is CASTDRFMNTEAFF. DNA for the CDR3: TGTGCCAGCACCGACAGGTTCATGAACACTGAAGCTTTCTTT. The chain combines TRBV6-5 with TRBJ1-1, with TRBD1 as a possible D gene (6 bases). CDR1 and CDR2 (germline): MNHEY, SVGAGI. V was trimmed by 7 bases and J by 0 bases, leaving 12 bases between them. The CDR3 sequence is 14 residues long.

The table lists this clone with a few counts. This sequence joins TRBV7-2 and TRBJ1-1; D possibly corresponds to TRBD1 (6 bases). Germline V gene data show CDR1 as SGHTA and CDR2 as FQGNSA. This CDR3 is built from 14 residues. Trimming took off 4 bases at V and 5 bases at J, with 14 bases between the two ends. CDR3 coding DNA: TGTGCCAGCAGCTCCGGGACAATCCGGACTGAAGCTTTCTTT. This sequence encodes CASSSGTIRTEAFF.

On this clone: At one of its ends the junction is not consistent with the germline gene, which may arise from a read error. The rearrangement joins TRBV7-9 to TRBJ1-5; D unclear. CDR1 SEHNR and CDR2 FQNEAQ come from the germline V gene (reference sequence). The CDR3 extends over 14 amino acids. The CDR3 DNA sequence: TGTGCCAGCATCTTAGCGACTCTCAATCAGCCCCAGCATTTT. Translated: CASILATLNQPQHF. Looking up the rest from reference TRBV7-9 and TRBJ1-5 gives the full variable domain: DTGVSQNPRHKITKRGQNVTFRCDPISEHNRLYWYRQTLGQGPEFLTYFQNEAQLEKSRLLSDRFSAERPKGSFSTLEIQRTEQGDSAMYLCASILATLNQPQHFGDGTRLSIL.

The CDR3 here is CASSSGGVDEKLFF. In DNA form, the CDR3 reads TGCGCCAGCAGCTCGGGAGGGGTCGACGAAAAACTGTTTTTT. The gene calls are TRBV5-1 and TRBJ1-4; maybe TRBD1 (5 bases). V dropped 3 bases and J dropped 8 bases, with 14 bases sitting between them. This CDR3 contains 14 residues. Germline V gene sequence: CDR1 SGHRS, CDR2 YFSETQ.

This clone was observed a handful of times. This rearrangement joins TRBV23-1 to TRBJ1-2; perhaps TRBD1 as D (5 bases). TRBV23-1 carries the ORF label, with uncertain function. This CDR3 comprises 15 residues. Between the trimmed V and J ends, which lost 1 base and 7 bases, there was a span of 16 bases. The CDR3 region has the DNA TGCGCCAGCAGTCAATGGGCTGCAGGGTGGGGTGGCTACACCTTC. It yields the protein CASSQWAAGWGGYTF.

The chain is built from TRBV4-3 and TRBJ2-3; 7 bases are shared with TRBD2. Trimming removed 0 bases from V and 2 bases from J; junction bases left unmatched: 11. The CDR3 totals 18 residues. Per the germline V gene, CDR1 is LGHNA and CDR2 is YSLEER. The CDR3 region has the DNA TGCGCCAGCAGCCAAGATCGACCCAGCGGGATTTCCACAGATACGCAGTATTTT. The encoded protein is CASSQDRPSGISTDTQYF.

The chain links TRBV16 to TRBJ2-7; TRBD1 agrees at 10 bases. Trimming at V came to 5 bases and at J to 6 bases, leaving 13 bases not matched to a gene. This CDR3 comprises 16 residues. Germline V CDR1 and CDR2: KGHSY, FQNENV. CDR3 sequence (DNA): TGTGCCAGCAGCGGAACTGACAGGGGGCGCGTAGCCGAGCAGTACTTC. Encoded protein: CASSGTDRGRVAEQYF.

The rearrangement links TRBV6-2 or TRBV6-3 to TRBJ2-1; 12 nucleotides match TRBD2. In germline, CDR1 is MNHEY, CDR2 SVGEGT. This CDR3 spans 14 amino acids. V gave up 4 bases and J gave up 8 bases; unmatched junction bases: 3. In DNA form, the CDR3 reads TGTGCCAGCAGTTCGACTAGCGGGGGTTATGAGCAGTTCTTC. Translation: CASSSTSGGYEQFF.

A single count supports this clone. J is TRBJ1-3 and V is TRBV12-5, with 10 positions matching TRBD1. The ends lost 4 bases at V and 5 bases at J; junction bases unmatched: 5. Germline V gene sequence: CDR1 LGHNT, CDR2 FRNRAP. The CDR3 spans 15 residues. DNA of the CDR3: TGTGCTAGTGGTTCGACAGGGGGCTTGAGAAACACCATATATTTT. Translation gives CASGSTGGLRNTIYF. The whole variable domain, filled in from reference TRBV12-5 and TRBJ1-3, reads DARVTQTPRHKVTEMGQEVTMRCQPILGHNTVFWYRQTMMQGLELLAYFRNRAPLDDSGMPKDRFSAEMPDATLATLKIQPSEPRDSAVYFCASGSTGGLRNTIYFGEGSWLTVV.

The V gene is TRBV28, the J gene TRBJ1-5; 9 bases fit TRBD1. The germline gives CDR1 MDHEN, CDR2 SYDVKM. The CDR3 runs to 15 residues. The J segment lost 4 bases and the V segment lost 6 bases, leaving 7 bases of the junction unmatched. The CDR3 nucleotides are TGTGCCAGCAGCCGGGACAGGGAGGGAAATCAGCCCCAGCATTTT. Residues: CASSRDREGNQPQHF.

The chain employs TRBV12-3 or TRBV12-4 and TRBJ2-3, with a tentative D call TRBD1 (5 bases). V was trimmed by 6 bases and J by 3 bases, leaving 10 bases between them. The CDR3 length is 13 residues. The CDR3 DNA is TGTGCCAGCAGGCGGCAGGGTACAGATACGCAGTATTTT. It specifies CASRRQGTDTQYF.

The V call is TRBV5-1, the J call TRBJ2-7; the match to TRBD2 covers 7 bases. The CDR3 covers 14 residues. J lost 5 bases, V lost 3 bases, and 8 bases had no gene match. Germline CDR1 and CDR2: SGHRS and YFSETQ. The CDR3 loop is CASSYLSGLNEQYF. CDR3 nucleotide sequence: TGCGCCAGCAGCTATCTTAGCGGGCTCAACGAGCAGTACTTC.

The gene calls are TRBV7-3 and TRBJ2-2, with 7 bases fitting TRBD2. Trimming took 5 bases from V and 5 from J; bases not matched to a gene: 8. CDR3 length equals 15 residues. Germline values: CDR1 SGHTA, CDR2 FQGTGA. Here the CDR3 DNA reads TGTGCCAGCAGCCGATGGACTAGTTTGACCGGGGAGCTGTTTTTT. Its translation: CASSRWTSLTGELFF.

This clone was seen only once. This chain uses TRBV11-3 with TRBJ1-3; TRBD1 might be the D (6 bases). The CDR3 sequence is 15 residues long. The V gene's germline CDR1 is SGHNT and CDR2 YENEEA. V lost 3 bases and J lost 3, with 12 bases in between. The CDR3 region is CASSFAGTLGNTIYF. The CDR3 DNA reads as TGTGCCAGCAGCTTTGCCGGGACACTTGGAAACACCATATATTTT. The whole variable domain, remainder taken from reference TRBV11-3 and TRBJ1-3, is EAGVVQSPRYKIIEKKQPVAFWCNPISGHNTLYWYLQNLGQGPELLIRYENEEAVDDSQLPKDRFSAERLKGVDSTLKIQPAELGDSAVYLCASSFAGTLGNTIYFGEGSWLTVV.

The V and J genes are TRBV5-1 and TRBJ2-2; perhaps TRBD1 as D (5 bases). V gave up 5 bases and J gave up 1 base, with 15 bases separating them. Germline V gene lookup returns CDR1 SGHRS and CDR2 YFSETQ. The length of the CDR3 is 16 residues. The CDR3 is CASRFYDRENTGELFF. The CDR3, as DNA: TGCGCCAGCAGATTCTATGACAGAGAGAACACCGGGGAGCTGTTTTTT.

This sequence joins TRBV7-2 and TRBJ2-7; 7 bases match TRBD1. V lost 1 base and J lost 5; bases outside the gene matches: 8. Germline CDR1 reads SGHTA; CDR2 reads FQGNSA. The length of the CDR3 is 15 residues. Here the CDR3 DNA reads TGTGCCAGCAGCTTAGAAGGGGGCGCTACCCACGAGCAGTACTTC. It specifies CASSLEGGATHEQYF.

This chain links TRBV14 with TRBJ2-7, with 10 bases fitting TRBD2. The V gene's germline CDR1 is SGHDN and CDR2 FVKESK. The CDR3 totals 15 residues. Unmatched junction bases numbered 7, after V lost 6 bases and J lost 2 bases. CDR3 sequence (DNA): TGTGCCAGCAGTCCCCTAGCGGGAGCCCCCTACGAGCAGTACTTC. Translating gives CASSPLAGAPYEQYF.

The V call is TRBV23-1, the J call TRBJ2-5; D possibly corresponds to TRBD1 (6 bases). TRBV23-1 is noted as an ORF with a role that remains uncertain. The germline V and J ends were trimmed by 2 bases and 3 bases, with 16 bases remaining between them. CDR3 length: 16 residues. This CDR3 reads CASSQGGHLKKETQYF. CDR3 nucleotide sequence: TGCGCCAGCAGTCAAGGGGGACACCTCAAAAAAGAGACCCAGTACTTC.

This chain connects TRBV10-1 to TRBJ2-5; perhaps TRBD2 as D (7 bases). The CDR3 totals 16 residues. Germline CDR1 WNHNN, CDR2 SYGVQD (reference sequence). Trimming took off 7 bases at V and 7 bases at J, with 25 bases between the two ends. The DNA for the CDR3 is TGCGCCAGCACGCCCGATCGTCTCGCGCGGGGGCGGACCCAGTACTTC. Residues: CASTPDRLARGRTQYF.